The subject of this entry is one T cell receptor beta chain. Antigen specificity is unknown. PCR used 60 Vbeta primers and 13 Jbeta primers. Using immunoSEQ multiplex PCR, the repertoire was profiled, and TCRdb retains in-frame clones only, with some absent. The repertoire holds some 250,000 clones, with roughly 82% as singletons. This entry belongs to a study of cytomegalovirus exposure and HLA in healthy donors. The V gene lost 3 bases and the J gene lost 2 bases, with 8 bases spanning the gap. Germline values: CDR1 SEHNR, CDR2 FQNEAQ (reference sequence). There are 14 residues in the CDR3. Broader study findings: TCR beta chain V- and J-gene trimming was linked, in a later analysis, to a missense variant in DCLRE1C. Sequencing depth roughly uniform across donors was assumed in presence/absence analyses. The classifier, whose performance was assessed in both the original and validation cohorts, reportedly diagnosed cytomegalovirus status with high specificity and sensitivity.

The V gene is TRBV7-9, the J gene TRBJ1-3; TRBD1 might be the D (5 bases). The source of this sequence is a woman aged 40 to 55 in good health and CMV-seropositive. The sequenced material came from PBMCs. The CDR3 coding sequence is TGTGCCAGCAGCTTCCAGACAGCTGGAAACACCATATATTTT. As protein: CASSFQTAGNTIYF.